This T cell receptor (beta chain) was obtained from a study of vaccination effects on CD4 cells after COVID-19. The study's findings and limits: Healthy vaccinees' vaccine-induced clones included only 1 of 255 cross-reacting with common cold coronaviruses.

TCRdb's table, derived via immunoSEQ multiplex PCR, lists solely in-frame clones and lacks some. The table includes about 24,000 clones, roughly 76% detected once. Pools of viral peptides were used by the ViraFEST assay to expand antigen-specific CD4+ T cells ahead of sequencing. When more than 9 days of culture had elapsed, CD4+ T cells were isolated. Two doses of BNT162b2 or mRNA-1273 vaccine were administered to participants. In culture with 10 IU/ml IL-2 and around 10 ug/ml peptides, PBMC were grown at fewer than 2.5 million per well. Days 3 and 7 saw half the medium replaced with IL-2 medium. A word on this clone: The antigen remains undetermined.

The sequencing here drew on CD4+ T cells from PBMCs cultured with SARS-CoV-2 spike peptides, taken after COVID-19 vaccination. The sequence was collected from a human donor who received a COVID-19 vaccine. Some clones in this sample may be carry-over from other donors' samples.

The CDR3 DNA sequence: TGTGCCAGCAGCGGGGGGGCAACTAATGAAAAACTGTTTTTT. Encoded protein: CASSGGATNEKLFF. The chain uses TRBV11-2 and TRBJ1-4; D is perhaps TRBD1 (5 bases). The length of the CDR3 is 14 residues. The V and J ends lost 5 bases and 0 bases respectively, with 7 bases between them. Germline CDR1 is SGHAT and CDR2 is FQNNGV.